These 27 T cell receptor beta chains were sequenced from one sample in a study of monozygotic twins with inflammatory bowel disease. One entry per CDR3 protein, without DNA, is what TCRdb gives after re-calling the 5' RACE reads. Its table records some 200,000 distinct CDR3 sequences. Material for sequencing was blood. The origin of the receptors is a human donor with ulcerative colitis or Crohn's disease, or a healthy co-twin of an affected twin (not recorded which).

This chain links TRBV3-1 with TRBJ1-4; as DNA is missing, the TRBD1 call by TCRdb cannot be tested. The CDR3 is 17 residues long. CDR1 and CDR2 from the germline V gene are LGHDT and YNNKEL (reference sequence). The CDR3: CASSQVYYRESDEKLFF. Full variable domain (outside the CDR3, taken from reference TRBV3-1 and TRBJ1-4): DTAVSQTPKYLVTQMGNDKSIKCEQNLGHDTMYWYKQDSKKFLKIMFSYNNKELIINETVPNRFSPKSPDKAHLNLHINSLELGDSAVYFCASSQVYYRESDEKLFFGSGTQLSVL.

The J gene is TRBJ1-5, the V gene TRBV28. This CDR3 has 11 residues. CDR1 is MDHEN, CDR2 SYDVKM, per germline. The CDR3 is CASSLGQPQHF.

The rearrangement links TRBV10-3 to TRBJ2-5; the D call of TRBD1 rests on TCRdb alone, since no DNA is present to check it. The CDR3 totals 14 residues. CDR1 ENHRY and CDR2 SYGVKD come from the germline V gene. The CDR3 reads CAISEGRQVETQYF.

V usage is TRBV7-9 and J usage is TRBJ1-5. Germline V CDR1 and CDR2: SEHNR, FQNEAQ (reference sequence). The CDR3 spans 14 residues. The CDR3 sequence: CASSLVGSKQPQHF.

The chain combines TRBV5-4 with TRBJ2-1; absent DNA, TCRdb's TRBD1 call cannot be checked. Germline assignment: CDR1 SGHNT and CDR2 YYREEE (reference sequence). CDR3 length: 15 residues. This CDR3 is CASIPGQGAHNEQFF.

The V gene is TRBV20-1, the J gene TRBJ2-1; as DNA is missing, the TRBD1 call by TCRdb cannot be tested. CDR1 is DFQATT and CDR2 is SNEGSKA in the germline V gene (reference sequence). CDR3 length equals 13 residues. The CDR3 sequence: CSAVRDPNNEQFF.

This chain connects TRBV6-1 to TRBJ1-1. The CDR3 runs 14 residues. Germline CDR1 reads MNHNS; CDR2 reads SASEGT. CDR3 in amino acids: CASSERYGSTEAFF.

The CDR3 spells CASSYSKPSGQGDEQYF. V gene TRBV6-5 combines with J gene TRBJ2-7; the TRBD2 assignment by TCRdb is unverifiable without DNA. CDR3 length equals 17 residues. The V gene's germline CDR1 is MNHEY and CDR2 SVGAGI.

The CDR3 reads CAILKGSPTDTQYF. This sequence joins TRBV2 and TRBJ2-3. The V gene's germline CDR1 is SNHLY and CDR2 FYNNEI. There are 14 residues in the CDR3.

V gene TRBV10-3 combines with J gene TRBJ2-7. CDR1 and CDR2 (germline): ENHRY, SYGVKD. CDR3 length: 14 residues. The chain's CDR3 is CAISGTDDSYEQYF.

The chain couples TRBV4-2 to TRBJ2-1; TCRdb indicates TRBD2, and absent DNA this call remains unverified. This CDR3 is 15 amino acids long. Germline lookup yields CDR1 LGHNA and CDR2 YNFKEQ. The CDR3 is CASSQPTSGQNEQFF.

The V and J genes are TRBV5-1 and TRBJ1-1; TCRdb returns TRBD1, unconfirmable since there is no DNA. Germline-derived CDR1 and CDR2 are SGHRS and YFSETQ. CDR3 length: 16 amino acids. The CDR3 region is CASSSNPTGRNTEAFF.

V is TRBV7-9 and J is TRBJ2-5; the D gene TCRdb calls, TRBD2, cannot be checked with no DNA. There are 16 residues in the CDR3. Germline values: CDR1 SEHNR, CDR2 FQNEAQ (reference sequence). CDR3 in amino acids: CASSPGLAGAGETQYF.

The chain employs TRBV3-1 and TRBJ2-7; TCRdb proposes TRBD2, but this gene call is untestable without DNA. This CDR3 spans 16 amino acids. The germline gives CDR1 LGHDT, CDR2 YNNKEL (reference sequence). CDR3 sequence: CASSQDRRASGVEQYF.

The rearrangement joins TRBV11-2 to TRBJ2-3; TCRdb indicates TRBD2, and absent DNA this call remains unverified. Germline CDR1 SGHAT, CDR2 FQNNGV. The CDR3 spans 14 residues. The CDR3 protein is CASSLGRVTDTQYF.

V is TRBV5-1 and J is TRBJ2-1; the D call from TCRdb, TRBD2, cannot be confirmed without DNA. The germline CDR1 and CDR2 sequences are SGHRS and YFSETQ. The CDR3 extends over 13 amino acids. CDR3 region: CASLAGAGNEQFF. The full variable domain, in which reference TRBV5-1 and TRBJ2-1 provide the parts outside the CDR3, is KAGVTQTPRYLIKTRGQQVTLSCSPISGHRSVSWYQQTPGQGLQFLFEYFSETQRNKGNFPGRFSGRQFSNSRSEMNVSTLELGDSALYLCASLAGAGNEQFFGPGTRLTVL.

The chain links TRBV7-9 to TRBJ1-5; no DNA is available, so the TRBD1 call from TCRdb remains unchecked. The CDR3 is made up of 13 amino acids. Germline V CDR1 and CDR2: SEHNR, FQNEAQ (reference sequence). CDR3 sequence reads: CASSRGVEQPQHF.

This CDR3 reads CASSYSGSDWSYSPLHF. V gene TRBV6-5 combines with J gene TRBJ1-6. CDR3 length: 17 amino acids. Germline CDR1 reads MNHEY; CDR2 reads SVGAGI.

The chain has TRBV29-1 and TRBJ2-2. Germline assignment: CDR1 SQVTM and CDR2 ANQGSEA. The CDR3 is 14 amino acids. This CDR3 reads CSVAADANTGELFF.

The V gene is TRBV9, the J gene TRBJ1-4; TCRdb's assignment of TRBD1 cannot be checked, as there is no DNA. The CDR3 sequence is 15 residues long. Germline V gene lookup returns CDR1 SGDLS and CDR2 YYNGEE. CDR3 sequence reads: CASSSPGGSDEKLFF. Based on the CDR3 plus reference TRBV9 and TRBJ1-4, the full variable domain is DSGVTQTPKHLITATGQRVTLRCSPRSGDLSVYWYQQSLDQGLQFLIQYYNGEERAKGNILERFSAQQFPDLHSELNLSSLELGDSALYFCASSSPGGSDEKLFFGSGTQLSVL.

The J gene is TRBJ2-2, the V gene TRBV20-1; TCRdb proposes TRBD2, but this gene call is untestable without DNA. Looked up from germline, CDR1 is DFQATT and CDR2 is SNEGSKA (reference sequence). This CDR3 has 15 amino acids. The CDR3 loop reads CSAPPAGGPSGELFF.

This chain connects TRBV6-1 to TRBJ2-7; TCRdb designates TRBD1, a call that cannot be tested without DNA. Germline V gene data show CDR1 as MNHNS and CDR2 as SASEGT. The CDR3 length is 11 residues. The CDR3: CATFQGNEQYF.

The chain uses TRBV7-2 and TRBJ2-1; the D gene TCRdb calls, TRBD1, cannot be checked with no DNA. This CDR3 spans 16 amino acids. Looked up from germline, CDR1 is SGHTA and CDR2 is FQGNSA. The CDR3 here is CASSYAGTGGSNEQFF. The variable domain in full, completed from reference TRBV7-2 and TRBJ2-1, reads GAGVSQSPSNKVTEKGKDVELRCDPISGHTALYWYRQSLGQGLEFLIYFQGNSAPDKSGLPSDRFSAERTGGSVSTLTIQRTQQEDSAVYLCASSYAGTGGSNEQFFGPGTRLTVL.

The genes are TRBV7-7 and TRBJ2-2; TCRdb's D gene call, TRBD1, goes unchecked for lack of DNA. CDR1 and CDR2 (germline): SSHAT, FNYEAQ (reference sequence). The CDR3 runs to 16 residues. CDR3 sequence: CASSPPGQGVTGELFF.

The rearrangement joins TRBV5-1 to TRBJ1-5. In germline, CDR1 is SGHRS, CDR2 YFSETQ. CDR3 length: 13 residues. CDR3 sequence: CASSRDSNQPQHF. Full variable domain (outside the CDR3, taken from reference TRBV5-1 and TRBJ1-5): KAGVTQTPRYLIKTRGQQVTLSCSPISGHRSVSWYQQTPGQGLQFLFEYFSETQRNKGNFPGRFSGRQFSNSRSEMNVSTLELGDSALYLCASSRDSNQPQHFGDGTRLSIL.

J is TRBJ1-2 and V is TRBV5-1. The CDR3 extends over 12 amino acids. Looked up from germline, CDR1 is SGHRS and CDR2 is YFSETQ. The CDR3 reads CASSLVDGGYTF.

CDR3 sequence: CASSYSPRDREHF. The chain links TRBV6-6 to TRBJ2-4; absent DNA, TCRdb's TRBD1 call cannot be checked. Germline loops: CDR1 MNHNY, CDR2 SVGAGI (reference sequence). The CDR3 totals 13 residues.